The clone carrying this T cell receptor (beta chain) was observed at least ten times. Its target is unknown. At one of its ends the junction is not consistent with the germline gene, which may arise from a read error. These data come from a study of regulatory T cells in long-lasting Graves disease. Whole-study findings and limits: TCR diversity was lower in persistent Graves' patients than in newly diagnosed ones. Persistent disease samples used TRBV28, TRBJ1-2 and TRBJ2-5 preferentially.

The TCR beta library used iRepertoire HTBI primers with Arm-PCR amplification of CDR3. MiXCR, applied by TCRdb to the multiplex PCR reads, yields one record per CDR3 protein. This sample has 450,000 to 500,000 distinct CDR3 sequences, with about 17% found just once. CDR1 is SGHRS and CDR2 is YFSETQ in the germline V gene. The CDR3 spans 13 residues. Noted time point: newly diagnosed GD, antithyroid drugs for less than 3 months. Isolated PBMC RNA provided the starting material for the TCR library. This same sample was also part of a study on T cells in Graves' hyperthyroidism and ophthalmopathy. That paper adds: The diagnoses drew upon clinical symptoms, serum thyroxine and TRAb, thyroid ultrasound and orbital computed tomography. The primer set for the first-round RT-PCR of the TCR CDR3 was HTBI.

This sequence joins TRBV5-1 and TRBJ1-1; no clear D. The receptor was isolated from a man aged 35 to 55 with Graves disease. The specimen was peripheral blood mononuclear cells (PBMCs), collected at new diagnosis, from a patient treated with antithyroid drugs. The CDR3: CASSSIGRTEAFF. CDR3 DNA sequence: TGTGCCAGCAGCTCGATAGGCCGCACTGAAGCTTTCTTT.